This T cell receptor (beta chain) was retrieved from a study of response to subunit inactivated influenza vaccine. Study findings and constraints: Authors suggested seasonal influenza vaccinations each recruit few new T cells.

CDR3 length: 15 residues. The germline gives CDR1 SNHLY, CDR2 FYNNEI. V was cut by 7 bases and J by 8 bases, with 21 bases left in between. TCRdb used MiXCR to reprocess the RT-PCR reads, holding one entry per CDR3 protein. Of fewer than 700,000 distinct CDR3 sequences listed, around 13% are singletons. Regarding this clonotype: Its antigen is not known.

This clonotype was sampled from a man aged 45 to 65 who received an inactivated influenza vaccine. Sequences were derived from PBMCs from blood, sampled about 40 days after vaccination. This chain uses TRBV2 with TRBJ2-1, with D possibly matching TRBD2 (6 bases). The CDR3 bases are TGTGCCAGCACCAAAAGGACTGCGGGGAATGATGAGCAGTTCTTC. It translates to CASTKRTAGNDEQFF.